The clone carrying this TCR beta chain was seen at least ten times. What it binds is not known. V was clipped by 2 bases and J by 2 bases, with 8 bases between them. Germline V gene data show CDR1 as KGHSH and CDR2 as LQKENI. This CDR3 is built from 14 residues. Tagging with unique molecular identifiers was applied to individual cDNA molecules. Each CDR3 protein is one row after TCRdb ran MiXCR on the 5' RACE reads. Of 85,000 to 95,000 distinct CDR3 sequences listed, roughly 15% are singletons. This specimen comes from a study of early T cells in non-severe SARS-CoV-2 infection. Study context: Bulk RNA taken from unsorted whole blood was sequenced, leaving chains unpaired. The study's findings and limits: Anti-spike CD8 specificities were favored by VDJdb matching, whose results missed private and CD4 specificities.

The TCR sequence derives from an adult who was a healthcare worker with PCR-confirmed SARS-CoV-2 infection or an uninfected control (not recorded which). The chain is built from TRBV18 and TRBJ2-3; D unclear. Specimen: whole blood. CDR3 protein: CASSPLVSTDTQYF. The CDR3 nucleotides read TGTGCCAGCTCACCATTGGTATCCACAGATACGCAGTATTTT.